Below, 25 T cell receptor beta chains from the same sample are listed, as sequenced in a study of shared clonotypes between healthy human individuals. Libraries were prepared by immunoSEQ multiplex PCR; TCRdb keeps only in-frame clonotypes and omits some of them. In the table there are some 980,000 clones, around three quarters of which are singletons. Sequenced sample: memory CD4+ T cells sorted from blood. Subset here: CD45RA-negative fraction. The receptors originated from a man aged 18 to 30 in good health.

This chain uses TRBV19 with TRBJ2-1, with unresolved D. The CDR3 runs 13 residues. V dropped 3 bases and J dropped 5 bases, with 8 bases sitting between them. Germline-derived CDR1 and CDR2 are LNHDA and SQIVND (reference sequence). The CDR3 is CASSMRIHNEQFF. CDR3 in DNA: TGTGCCAGTAGTATGCGGATTCACAATGAGCAGTTCTTC.

This sequence joins TRBV7-2 and TRBJ2-4; 9 bases fit TRBD1. Germline V gene data show CDR1 as SGHTA and CDR2 as FQGNSA. There are 16 residues in the CDR3. J lost 7 bases, V lost 5 bases, and 12 bases had no gene match. CDR3 in amino acids: CASSPPRTGVPNIQYF. CDR3 nucleotide sequence: TGTGCCAGCAGCCCTCCTAGGACAGGGGTGCCTAACATTCAGTACTTC.

The chain is built from TRBV28 and TRBJ1-5; the match to TRBD1 covers 9 bases. Germline-derived CDR1 and CDR2 are MDHEN and SYDVKM. Trimming at V came to 8 bases and at J to 4 bases, leaving 9 bases not matched to a gene. This CDR3 region has 15 residues. The CDR3 nucleotides read TGTGCCAGCGGGGTTTCCGGGACAGGGAATCAGCCCCAGCATTTT. This encodes CASGVSGTGNQPQHF.

V gene TRBV9 combines with J gene TRBJ1-1; TRBD1 might be the D (5 bases). Germline V gene lookup returns CDR1 SGDLS and CDR2 YYNGEE. This CDR3 region has 15 residues. V lost 2 bases to trimming and J lost 1 base, with 12 bases between them. The CDR3 nucleotides are TGTGCCAGCAGCGTCCAAGACAGTTCGAACACTGAAGCTTTCTTT. Its protein is CASSVQDSSNTEAFF.

The chain has TRBV5-6 and TRBJ1-2; 7 bases are a match to TRBD1. CDR3 length: 13 amino acids. J gave up 4 bases and V 3 bases, and 3 bases lay outside the gene matches. Germline CDR1 is SGHDT and CDR2 is YYEEEE. CDR3 coding DNA: TGTGCCAGCAGCTCGGACAGGACCTATGGCTACACCTTC. Translation gives CASSSDRTYGYTF.

This clone occurred a few times. This chain links TRBV27 with TRBJ1-4; D might be TRBD1 (5 bases). Trimming stripped 3 bases from V and 8 bases from J, with 10 bases between. CDR1 is MNHEY and CDR2 is SMNVEV in the germline V gene (reference sequence). This CDR3 contains 13 residues. The CDR3 region has the DNA TGTGCCAGCAGTTTGTCCAGGGAGGAAAAACTGTTTTTT. Its translation is CASSLSREEKLFF.

The chain recombines TRBV18 with TRBJ2-2, with 8 bases aligning to TRBD1. The CDR3 is 14 amino acids. With 4 bases clipped from V and 4 bases from J, the junction kept 2 bases outside the gene matches. Germline assignment: CDR1 KGHSH and CDR2 LQKENI. The CDR3 bases are TGTGCCAGCTCACTCACAGGGGGCACCGGGGAGCTGTTTTTT. Amino acids: CASSLTGGTGELFF.

V gene TRBV19 combines with J gene TRBJ2-1; no clear D. The CDR3 contains 13 residues. V lost 2 bases, J lost 4 bases, and 6 bases lay in between. Germline assignment: CDR1 LNHDA and CDR2 SQIVND (reference sequence). The CDR3 here is CASSILMYNEQFF. CDR3 sequence (DNA): TGTGCCAGTAGTATATTGATGTACAATGAGCAGTTCTTC.

The chain employs TRBV5-4 and TRBJ1-2; TRBD1 is a possible D gene (5 bases). CDR1 and CDR2 from the germline V gene are SGHNT and YYREEE (reference sequence). This CDR3 comprises 15 residues. Trimming pared 4 bases from V and 5 bases from J, leaving 18 bases between. The CDR3 DNA reads TGTGCCAGCAGCCCGGAGAGAATGGGGCCTTATGGCTACACCTTC. Translating gives CASSPERMGPYGYTF.

This sequence joins TRBV5-8 and TRBJ1-4; no clear D gene. This CDR3 has 16 residues. Germline V gene sequence: CDR1 SGHTS, CDR2 YDEGEE. Trimming stripped 0 bases from V and 0 bases from J, with 9 bases between. The CDR3 spells CASSLAQKTTNEKLFF. The CDR3 DNA reads as TGTGCCAGCAGCTTGGCCCAGAAGACAACTAATGAAAAACTGTTTTTT. The variable domain in full, with the rest retrieved from reference TRBV5-8 and TRBJ1-4, is EAGVTQSPTHLIKTRGQQATLRCSPISGHTSVYWYQQALGLGLQFLLWYDEGEERNRGNFPPRFSGRQFPNYSSELNVNALELEDSALYLCASSLAQKTTNEKLFFGSGTQLSVL.

The chain joins TRBV4-3 to TRBJ1-2, with D unresolved. Per germline, CDR1 LGHNA and CDR2 YSLEER. This CDR3 has 16 residues. The V gene lost 4 bases and the J gene lost 0 bases, with 15 bases spanning the gap. The CDR3 loop is CASSPVHGGANYGYTF. DNA for the CDR3: TGCGCCAGCAGCCCCGTTCACGGCGGAGCTAACTATGGCTACACCTTC.

V is TRBV10-3 and J is TRBJ1-2; tentatively, D is TRBD1 (5 bases). With 11 bases removed from V and 2 bases from J, the gap between germline ends came to 12 bases. Germline V gives CDR1 ENHRY, CDR2 SYGVKD. The CDR3 contains 12 residues. The CDR3 loop is CAHRRDNYGYTF. The DNA of the CDR3 is TGTGCCCACCGGAGGGACAACTATGGCTACACCTTC.

This clone was counted only a few times. The chain has TRBV19 and TRBJ1-1; D is possibly TRBD1 (6 bases). The CDR3 is made up of 14 amino acids. V lost 7 bases, J lost 4 bases, and 16 bases lay in between. CDR1 and CDR2 from the germline V gene are LNHDA and SQIVND (reference sequence). CDR3 amino acids: CASIAPGGRTEAFF. Written as DNA, the CDR3 is TGTGCCAGTATCGCCCCTGGGGGCCGCACTGAAGCTTTCTTT.

V is TRBV28 and J is TRBJ1-6; no firm D call. V shed 7 bases and J shed 0 bases, with 10 bases lying between them. The germline V gene has CDR1 MDHEN and CDR2 SYDVKM. This CDR3 is built from 15 residues. The chain's CDR3 is CASTITSSYNSPLHF. The CDR3 nucleotides read TGTGCCAGCACCATCACGAGCTCCTATAATTCACCCCTCCACTTT.

This clone was picked up a small number of times. V usage is TRBV6-5 and J usage is TRBJ2-7, with no clear D. V lost 10 bases to trimming and J lost 5 bases, with 18 bases between them. This CDR3 has 13 amino acids. CDR1 and CDR2 (germline): MNHEY, SVGAGI. In nucleotides, the CDR3 is TGTGCCATTCTCCGAACAGAGGAACACGAGCAGTACTTC. Its translation is CAILRTEEHEQYF.

The gene calls are TRBV29-1 and TRBJ2-3; 10 bases are shared with TRBD2. The germline V gene has CDR1 SQVTM and CDR2 ANQGSEA. J gave up 0 bases and V 1 base, and 4 bases lay outside the gene matches. The CDR3 spans 16 residues. In DNA, the CDR3 is TGCAGCGTTGAAGGACTAGCGGGCGGCAGCACAGATACGCAGTATTTT. Translating gives CSVEGLAGGSTDTQYF.

The chain is built from TRBV28 and TRBJ2-1; D gene uncertain. Germline V gene sequence: CDR1 MDHEN, CDR2 SYDVKM. V gave up 2 bases and J gave up 5 bases, with 1 base separating them. The CDR3 consists of 11 residues. CDR3 DNA: TGTGCCAGCAGTTTAAACAATGAGCAGTTCTTC. Translation gives CASSLNNEQFF.

V usage is TRBV5-1 and J usage is TRBJ2-7; D unresolved. Looked up from germline, CDR1 is SGHRS and CDR2 is YFSETQ. Trimming cost V 1 base and J 1 base, with 9 bases left between them. CDR3 length equals 14 residues. The CDR3 DNA follows: TGCGCCAGCAGCTTGAACGTAGGATCCTACGAGCAGTACTTC. Translation gives CASSLNVGSYEQYF.

CDR3 DNA sequence: TGTGCCATCAGCGGTACAGGGGGCGCGGACTATGGCTACACCTTC. Protein: CAISGTGGADYGYTF. The V call is TRBV10-3, the J call TRBJ1-2; 9 bases are a match to TRBD1. Germline CDR1 is ENHRY and CDR2 is SYGVKD. CDR3 length: 15 residues. Trimming took 6 bases from V and 3 from J; bases not matched to a gene: 8.

On this clone: Other DNA sequences in this sample translate to the same CDR3. This chain connects TRBV5-1 to TRBJ1-4; D call uncertain. This CDR3 contains 13 residues. Germline V gives CDR1 SGHRS, CDR2 YFSETQ. Trimming stripped 2 bases from V and 5 bases from J, with 7 bases between. This CDR3 reads CASSFGANEKLFF. For the CDR3, the DNA is TGCGCCAGCAGCTTCGGAGCAAATGAAAAACTGTTTTTT.

The rearrangement uses TRBV5-1 and TRBJ2-7, with TRBD2 identical over 9 bases. There are 15 residues in the CDR3. Trimming removed 7 bases from V and 4 bases from J; junction bases left unmatched: 12. The germline CDR1 and CDR2 sequences are SGHRS and YFSETQ. CDR3 region: CASRPNSGRNYEQYF. CDR3 in DNA: TGCGCCAGCCGCCCAAATAGCGGGAGAAATTACGAGCAGTACTTC.

V gene TRBV7-9 combines with J gene TRBJ2-3; no clear D gene. CDR1 is SEHNR, CDR2 FQNEAQ, per germline (reference sequence). CDR3 length: 15 amino acids. The V end lost 5 bases, the J end lost 2 bases, and 14 bases lay between the germline ends. The CDR3 DNA sequence: TGTGCCAGCAGCCCGGACGGGTTTTACACAGATACGCAGTATTTT. Its protein product is CASSPDGFYTDTQYF.

This sequence joins TRBV6-6 and TRBJ2-4; D could derive from TRBD1 or TRBD2 (6 bases each). The length of the CDR3 is 15 residues. Trimming pared 0 bases from V and 2 bases from J, leaving 8 bases between. The germline CDR1 and CDR2 sequences are MNHNY and SVGAGI (reference sequence). Here the CDR3 DNA reads TGTGCCAGCAGTTACTCAGGGGGGCCCAAAAACATTCAGTACTTC. As protein: CASSYSGGPKNIQYF.

This rearrangement joins TRBV10-3 to TRBJ2-2; possibly TRBD2 for D (7 bases). From germline, CDR1 is ENHRY and CDR2 SYGVKD. V shed 7 bases and J shed 3 bases, with 18 bases lying between them. The CDR3 is made up of 16 amino acids. Written as DNA, the CDR3 is TGTGCCATCAAGGGTCCGGGGGGCTTCGACACCGGGGAGCTGTTTTTT. This encodes CAIKGPGGFDTGELFF.

The chain uses TRBV5-4 and TRBJ1-6; D might be TRBD1 (5 bases). CDR3 size: 16 residues. With 4 bases removed from V and 0 bases from J, the gap between germline ends came to 11 bases. Germline V lookup: CDR1 SGHNT, CDR2 YYREEE (reference sequence). The chain's CDR3 is CASSPQGGSYNSPLHF. As DNA, the CDR3 is TGTGCCAGCAGCCCCCAGGGTGGCTCCTATAATTCACCCCTCCACTTT.